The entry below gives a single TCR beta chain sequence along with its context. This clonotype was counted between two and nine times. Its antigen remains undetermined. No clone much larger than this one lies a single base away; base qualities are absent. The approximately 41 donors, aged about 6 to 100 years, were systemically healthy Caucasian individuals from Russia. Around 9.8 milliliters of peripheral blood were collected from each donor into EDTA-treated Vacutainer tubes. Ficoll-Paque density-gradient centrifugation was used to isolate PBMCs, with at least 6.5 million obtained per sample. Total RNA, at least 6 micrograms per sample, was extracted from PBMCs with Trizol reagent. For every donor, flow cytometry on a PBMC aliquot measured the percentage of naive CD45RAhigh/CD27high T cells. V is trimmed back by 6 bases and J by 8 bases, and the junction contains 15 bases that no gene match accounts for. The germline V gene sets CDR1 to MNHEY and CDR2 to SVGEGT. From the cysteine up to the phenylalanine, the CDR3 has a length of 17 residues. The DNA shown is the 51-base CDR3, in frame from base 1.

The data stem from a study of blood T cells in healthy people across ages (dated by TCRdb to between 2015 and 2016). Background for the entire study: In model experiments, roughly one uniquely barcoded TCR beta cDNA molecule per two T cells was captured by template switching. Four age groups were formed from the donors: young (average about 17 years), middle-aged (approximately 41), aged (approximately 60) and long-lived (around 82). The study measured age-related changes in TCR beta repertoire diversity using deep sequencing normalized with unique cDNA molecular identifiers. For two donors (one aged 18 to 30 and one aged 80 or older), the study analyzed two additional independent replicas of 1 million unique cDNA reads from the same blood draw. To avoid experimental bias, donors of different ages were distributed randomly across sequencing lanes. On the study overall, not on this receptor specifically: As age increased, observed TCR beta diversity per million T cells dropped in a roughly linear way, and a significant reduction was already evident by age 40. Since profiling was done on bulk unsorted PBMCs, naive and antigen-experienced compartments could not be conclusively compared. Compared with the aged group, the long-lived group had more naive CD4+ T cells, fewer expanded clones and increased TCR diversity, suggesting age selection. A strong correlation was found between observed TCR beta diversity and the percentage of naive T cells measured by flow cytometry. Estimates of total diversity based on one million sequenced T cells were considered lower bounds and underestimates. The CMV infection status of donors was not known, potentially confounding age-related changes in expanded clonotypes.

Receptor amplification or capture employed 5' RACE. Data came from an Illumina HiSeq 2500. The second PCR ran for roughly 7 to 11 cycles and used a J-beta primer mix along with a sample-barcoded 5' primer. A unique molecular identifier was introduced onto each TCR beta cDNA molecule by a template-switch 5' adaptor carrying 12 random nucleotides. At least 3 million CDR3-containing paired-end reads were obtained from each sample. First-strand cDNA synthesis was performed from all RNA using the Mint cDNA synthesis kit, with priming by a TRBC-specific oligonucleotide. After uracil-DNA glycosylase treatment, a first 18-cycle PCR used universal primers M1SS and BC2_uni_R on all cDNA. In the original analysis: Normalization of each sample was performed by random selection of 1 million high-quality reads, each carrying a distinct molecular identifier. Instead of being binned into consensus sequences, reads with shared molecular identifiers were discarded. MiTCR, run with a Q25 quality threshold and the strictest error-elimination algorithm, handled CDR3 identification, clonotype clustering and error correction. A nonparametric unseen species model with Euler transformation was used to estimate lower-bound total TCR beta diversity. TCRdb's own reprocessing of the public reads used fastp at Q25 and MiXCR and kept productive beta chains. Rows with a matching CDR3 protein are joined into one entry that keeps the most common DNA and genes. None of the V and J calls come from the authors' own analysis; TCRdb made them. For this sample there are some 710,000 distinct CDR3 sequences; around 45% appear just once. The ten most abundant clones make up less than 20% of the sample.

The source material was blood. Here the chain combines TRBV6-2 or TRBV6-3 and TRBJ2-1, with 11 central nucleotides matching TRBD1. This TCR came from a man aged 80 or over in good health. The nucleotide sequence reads TGTGCCAGCAGATACCGGAGGGGACAGGGGGAATTGGATGAGCAGTTCTTC. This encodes CASRYRRGQGELDEQFF.